The 27 T cell receptor beta chains presented below share a single source sample, sequenced in a study of blood T cell repertoires in COVID-19 (dated by TCRdb to about 2020). Libraries were constructed by the immunoSEQ multiplex PCR assay. What TCRdb holds here is the immuneACCESS table cut down to in-frame rearrangements. Part of the clones is not present; checked against another copy, under half of the missing clones reflect an unresolved V gene, and the others are unexplained. This sample is represented by 210,000 or so clones; about nine tenths of them were singletons. The ten largest clones take up roughly 4.5% of the sample. Sequencing input: peripheral blood. The receptors originated from a man between 45 and 60 years old with acute or convalescent COVID-19.

V usage is TRBV7-7 and J usage is TRBJ2-5; maybe TRBD1 (6 bases). Trimming pared 0 bases from V and 7 bases from J, leaving 12 bases between. The V gene's germline CDR1 is SSHAT and CDR2 FNYEAQ (reference sequence). The CDR3 has 14 amino acids. The DNA for the CDR3 is TGTGCCAGCAGCTTAGCGGGGGCCGAGGGGACCCAGTACTTC. Amino acid sequence: CASSLAGAEGTQYF.

CDR3 loop: CASSLRPGGGELNQPQHF. In DNA, the CDR3 is TGTGCCAGCAGTTTGCGTCCAGGGGGCGGTGAGCTCAATCAGCCCCAGCATTTT. V usage is TRBV27 and J usage is TRBJ1-5; 8 bases line up with TRBD1. This CDR3 contains 18 residues. Germline V gene data show CDR1 as MNHEY and CDR2 as SMNVEV (reference sequence). V shed 3 bases, J shed 3 bases, and the junction held 13 bases outside the gene matches.

The chain employs TRBV6-4 and TRBJ2-7, with D possibly matching TRBD1 (6 bases). Germline CDR1 and CDR2: MRHNA and SNTAGT. The length of the CDR3 is 18 residues. Trimming took off 5 bases at V and 2 bases at J, with 25 bases between the two ends. The DNA of the CDR3 is TGTGCCAGCAGTCCTCAGGGGAGAGTCGACCCGAACCCCTACGAGCAGTACTTC. Protein sequence: CASSPQGRVDPNPYEQYF.

This clone was recorded a few times. This rearrangement joins TRBV2 to TRBJ1-2; 7 bases line up with TRBD1. The CDR3 is 14 amino acids. V gave up 2 bases and J gave up 7 bases; unmatched junction bases: 7. Germline CDR1 and CDR2: SNHLY and FYNNEI. The CDR3 DNA is TGTGCCAGCAGTGAACGAGAGGGGGCAAGTGGCTACACCTTC. This sequence encodes CASSEREGASGYTF.

The genes are TRBV6-6 and TRBJ2-3; D remains ambiguous. CDR1 and CDR2 from the germline V gene are MNHNY and SVGAGI (reference sequence). The V gene lost 5 bases and the J gene lost 4 bases, with 7 bases spanning the gap. There are 12 residues in the CDR3. In DNA form, the CDR3 reads TGTGCCAGCAGTCCTTCTGCAGATACGCAGTATTTT. Translation: CASSPSADTQYF.

This chain uses TRBV5-4 with TRBJ2-1, with a possible D match to TRBD2 (6 bases). This CDR3 has 13 amino acids. CDR1 is SGHNT and CDR2 is YYREEE in the germline V gene (reference sequence). The V end lost 4 bases, the J end lost 9 bases, and 14 bases lay between the germline ends. CDR3 sequence: CASSAIQGGEQFF. In DNA form, the CDR3 reads TGTGCCAGCAGCGCCATCCAGGGAGGTGAGCAGTTCTTC.

This clone appeared once. The gene calls are TRBV6-5 and TRBJ1-3; possible D gene TRBD1, 6 bases. V gave up 10 bases and J gave up 2 bases, with 15 bases separating them. CDR1 and CDR2 (germline): MNHEY, SVGAGI. This CDR3 spans 14 amino acids. The CDR3: CATRLDSTGNTIYF. CDR3 nucleotides: TGTGCCACCCGACTGGACAGTACTGGAAACACCATATATTTT.

The rearrangement links TRBV6-1 to TRBJ1-1, with D perhaps TRBD1 (6 bases). The V gene's germline CDR1 is MNHNS and CDR2 SASEGT. Trimming took 4 bases from V and 0 from J, leaving 24 bases between them. The CDR3 loop spans 19 amino acids. This CDR3 is CASSARGGGVADMNTEAFF. CDR3 coding DNA: TGTGCCAGCAGTGCCCGCGGAGGGGGGGTCGCAGACATGAACACTGAAGCTTTCTTT.

This sequence joins TRBV9 and TRBJ1-3; D possibly corresponds to TRBD1 (5 bases). Trimming pared 3 bases from V and 1 base from J, leaving 8 bases between. Germline V gene data show CDR1 as SGDLS and CDR2 as YYNGEE. This CDR3 region has 14 residues. CDR3 coding DNA: TGTGCCAGCAGCGACGCAGGGTCTGGAAACACCATATATTTT. It specifies CASSDAGSGNTIYF.

The V gene is TRBV6-5, the J gene TRBJ1-1; D may be TRBD1 (5 bases). V gave up 0 bases and J gave up 7 bases, with 15 bases separating them. The CDR3 is 15 amino acids. Germline CDR1 reads MNHEY; CDR2 reads SVGAGI. DNA of the CDR3: TGTGCCAGCAGTTACTCCGCGGGGGTAGGAAATGAAGCTTTCTTT. It codes for CASSYSAGVGNEAFF.

This chain joins TRBV18 and TRBJ2-3; D perhaps matches TRBD2 (6 bases). The CDR3 contains 16 residues. From germline, CDR1 is KGHSH and CDR2 LQKENI. Trimming left V 2 bases short and J 0 bases short, with 12 bases between. The CDR3 DNA is TGTGCCAGCTCACCAGGGGGGAGCGCAAGCACAGATACGCAGTATTTT. Its translation: CASSPGGSASTDTQYF.

The gene calls are TRBV19 and TRBJ1-1; D is perhaps TRBD1 (5 bases). Germline values: CDR1 LNHDA, CDR2 SQIVND (reference sequence). The CDR3 extends over 13 amino acids. Trimming removed 5 bases from V and 3 bases from J, with 10 bases in between. The CDR3, as DNA: TGTGCCAGTAGTTATGACAGCCACACTGAAGCTTTCTTT. Protein: CASSYDSHTEAFF.

V usage is TRBV5-1 and J usage is TRBJ1-3; no firm D call. Per germline, CDR1 SGHRS and CDR2 YFSETQ. The CDR3 extends over 15 amino acids. Trimming stripped 3 bases from V and 0 bases from J, with 10 bases between. CDR3 DNA: TGCGCCAGCAGCTCTTCCACAGTCTCTGGAAACACCATATATTTT. Its protein product is CASSSSTVSGNTIYF.

This clone was seen only once. This CDR3 is CASSQAGTGGTYSGNTIYF. CDR3 nucleotides: TGCGCCAGCAGCCAAGCCGGGACAGGAGGAACTTACTCTGGAAACACCATATATTTT. The chain couples TRBV4-1 to TRBJ1-3; 8 bases align to TRBD1. CDR1 MGHRA and CDR2 YSYEKL come from the germline V gene. The V gene end was trimmed by 1 base and the J gene end by 0 bases; junction bases not matched to a gene: 11. This CDR3 comprises 19 residues.

This clone was counted many times. The same CDR3 can be traced to other DNA sequences in this sample. V and J are TRBV3-1 (or the pseudogene TRBV3-2) and TRBJ1-3; D ambiguous. This CDR3 contains 14 residues. V was trimmed by 3 bases and J by 1 base, leaving 7 bases between them. Per germline, CDR1 LGHDT and CDR2 YNNKEL (reference sequence). The CDR3 coding sequence is TGTGCCAGCAGCCAGCGAAGTTCTGGAAACACCATATATTTT. This gives the protein CASSQRSSGNTIYF.

The chain couples TRBV18 to TRBJ1-5; 9 positions agree with TRBD1. Trimming removed 3 bases from V and 1 base from J; junction bases left unmatched: 1. The germline V gene has CDR1 KGHSH and CDR2 LQKENI. The CDR3 consists of 15 residues. CDR3 protein: CASSPGQGSNQPQHF. Written as DNA, the CDR3 is TGTGCCAGCTCACCGGGACAGGGAAGCAATCAGCCCCAGCATTTT.

The chain uses TRBV18 and TRBJ1-2, with TRBD1 matching 8 bases. V gave up 3 bases and J gave up 0 bases; unmatched junction bases: 6. The germline V gene has CDR1 KGHSH and CDR2 LQKENI. The CDR3 runs to 16 residues. CDR3 amino acids: CASSPQDRAANYGYTF. The CDR3 DNA sequence: TGTGCCAGCTCACCTCAGGACAGGGCCGCTAACTATGGCTACACCTTC.

The sample holds a few counts of this clone. The same CDR3 also results from other DNA sequences found in this sample. The V gene is TRBV18, the J gene TRBJ1-1; D is undetermined. CDR1 and CDR2 from the germline V gene are KGHSH and LQKENI. The CDR3 is 13 amino acids. Trimming cost V 3 bases and J 1 base, with 6 bases left between them. The CDR3 reads CASSPGENTEAFF. The CDR3 region has the DNA TGTGCCAGCTCACCGGGAGAGAACACTGAAGCTTTCTTT.

This chain joins TRBV1 and TRBJ1-4; the table's D call TRBD1 went unverified against the DNA. TRBV1 is a recognized pseudogene. This CDR3 contains 14 residues. CDR3 nucleotides: TGCACCAGCAGCCCGGGACAGGGGAGTGAAAAACTGTTTTTT. It is translated as CTSSPGQGSEKLFF.

The chain combines TRBV5-8 with TRBJ1-5, with 10 bases that match TRBD1. Germline CDR1 is SGHTS and CDR2 is YDEGEE. V trimming: 4 bases; J trimming: 1 base; junction bases outside the gene matches: 5. CDR3 length: 16 residues. CDR3 in DNA: TGTGCCAGCAGCCGAAGGGACAGGGGAAGCAATCAGCCCCAGCATTTT. Protein: CASSRRDRGSNQPQHF.

The rearrangement joins TRBV5-1 to TRBJ1-2; TRBD1 aligns across 9 bases. The CDR3 runs 14 residues. Trimming at V came to 5 bases and at J to 5 bases, leaving 7 bases not matched to a gene. CDR1 and CDR2 (germline): SGHRS, YFSETQ. Here the CDR3 DNA reads TGCGCCAGCAGAAATGTCGGGACAGGGTATGGCTACACCTTC. This sequence encodes CASRNVGTGYGYTF.

The genes are TRBV10-3 and TRBJ1-1; D unclear. Germline CDR1 ENHRY, CDR2 SYGVKD. The CDR3 is 16 amino acids. Trimming left V 4 bases short and J 1 base short, with 16 bases between. CDR3: CAISGWLNSENTEAFF. In DNA form, the CDR3 reads TGTGCCATCAGTGGTTGGTTGAACTCTGAGAACACTGAAGCTTTCTTT.

This clone has just one count. The chain couples TRBV21-1 to TRBJ2-7; the table's D call, TRBD2, has no DNA check behind it. TRBV21-1 constitutes a pseudogene. The CDR3 runs 15 residues. In DNA form, the CDR3 reads TGTGCCAGCAGCATCGCGCGGGCATTGGCGTGTGAGCAGTACTTC. Residues: CASSIARALACEQYF.

The rearrangement joins TRBV30 to TRBJ1-1; D might be TRBD1 (5 bases). V was cut by 1 base and J by 4 bases, with 10 bases left in between. The CDR3 has 13 amino acids. Germline V lookup: CDR1 GTSNPN, CDR2 SVGIG (reference sequence). The CDR3 loop is CAWSGAGFTEAFF. The CDR3 nucleotides read TGTGCCTGGAGTGGGGCAGGGTTCACTGAAGCTTTCTTT.

The CDR3 coding sequence is TGTGCCAGCAGCTTGGGACAGGGGCTGGGTCGGTCTGAAGCTTTCTTT. It codes for CASSLGQGLGRSEAFF. J is TRBJ1-1 and V is TRBV5-5; 8 nucleotides match TRBD1. V shed 0 bases, J shed 6 bases, and the junction held 10 bases outside the gene matches. The CDR3 spans 16 residues. Germline CDR1 reads SGHKS; CDR2 reads YYEKEE (reference sequence).

The J gene is TRBJ1-4, the V gene TRBV18, with 8 nucleotides matching TRBD1. In germline, CDR1 is KGHSH, CDR2 LQKENI. Trimming at V came to 3 bases and at J to 7 bases, leaving 4 bases not matched to a gene. The CDR3 consists of 14 residues. The CDR3 region is CASSPDRGGEKLFF. CDR3 DNA: TGTGCCAGCTCACCTGACAGGGGAGGTGAAAAACTGTTTTTT.

V usage is TRBV6-5 and J usage is TRBJ1-5; the match to TRBD1 covers 9 bases. CDR1 and CDR2 (germline): MNHEY, SVGAGI. V dropped 5 bases and J dropped 2; count of bases not matched to a gene: 4. The CDR3 runs to 15 residues. The CDR3 reads CASSKWTGGNQPQHF. The CDR3 DNA reads as TGTGCCAGCAGTAAATGGACAGGGGGCAATCAGCCCCAGCATTTT.